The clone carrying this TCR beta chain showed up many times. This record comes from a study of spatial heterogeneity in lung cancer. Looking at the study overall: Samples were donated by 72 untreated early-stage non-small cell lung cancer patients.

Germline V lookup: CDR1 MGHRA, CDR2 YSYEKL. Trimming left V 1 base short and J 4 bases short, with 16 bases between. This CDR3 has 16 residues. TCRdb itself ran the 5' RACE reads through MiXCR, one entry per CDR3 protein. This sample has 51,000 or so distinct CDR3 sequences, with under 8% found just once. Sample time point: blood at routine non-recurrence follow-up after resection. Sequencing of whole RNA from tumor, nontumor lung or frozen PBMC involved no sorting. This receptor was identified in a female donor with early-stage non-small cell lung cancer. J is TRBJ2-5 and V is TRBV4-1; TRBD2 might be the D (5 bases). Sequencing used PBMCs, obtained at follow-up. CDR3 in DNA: TGCGCCAGCAGCCAAGGGGCGGCAGAGGGTCGAGAGACCCAGTACTTC. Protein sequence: CASSQGAAEGRETQYF.